This T cell receptor beta chain was identified in a study of blood T cells in healthy people across ages. Study-level points and caveats: Unknown CMV status may confound age-related changes in expanded clones. Unsorted PBMC material precluded a definitive naive versus antigen-experienced comparison.

Worth noting for this clonotype: Antigen specificity is unknown.

The CDR3 spans 13 residues. Trimming left V 6 bases short and J 6 bases short, with 9 bases between. A J-beta primer mix and a sample-barcoded 5' primer were used in a second PCR of roughly 7 to 12 cycles. Each cDNA molecule, via a template-switch adaptor with 12 random nucleotides, was tagged. Sequencing recovered at least 2.5 million CDR3-containing paired-end reads from each sample. MiXCR was run by TCRdb on the 5' RACE reads, yielding one entry per CDR3 protein. The profile shows 1.2 million to 1.5 million distinct CDR3 sequences, 59% of them singletons. The V and J genes are TRBV12-3 or TRBV12-4 and TRBJ1-6; possible D gene TRBD1, 5 bases. The specimen sequenced was blood. The clonotype originates from a man aged 18-30 years in good health. CDR3 sequence reads: CASRGTVNSPLHF. CDR3 DNA: TGTGCCAGCAGGGGGACGGTTAATTCACCCCTCCACTTT.